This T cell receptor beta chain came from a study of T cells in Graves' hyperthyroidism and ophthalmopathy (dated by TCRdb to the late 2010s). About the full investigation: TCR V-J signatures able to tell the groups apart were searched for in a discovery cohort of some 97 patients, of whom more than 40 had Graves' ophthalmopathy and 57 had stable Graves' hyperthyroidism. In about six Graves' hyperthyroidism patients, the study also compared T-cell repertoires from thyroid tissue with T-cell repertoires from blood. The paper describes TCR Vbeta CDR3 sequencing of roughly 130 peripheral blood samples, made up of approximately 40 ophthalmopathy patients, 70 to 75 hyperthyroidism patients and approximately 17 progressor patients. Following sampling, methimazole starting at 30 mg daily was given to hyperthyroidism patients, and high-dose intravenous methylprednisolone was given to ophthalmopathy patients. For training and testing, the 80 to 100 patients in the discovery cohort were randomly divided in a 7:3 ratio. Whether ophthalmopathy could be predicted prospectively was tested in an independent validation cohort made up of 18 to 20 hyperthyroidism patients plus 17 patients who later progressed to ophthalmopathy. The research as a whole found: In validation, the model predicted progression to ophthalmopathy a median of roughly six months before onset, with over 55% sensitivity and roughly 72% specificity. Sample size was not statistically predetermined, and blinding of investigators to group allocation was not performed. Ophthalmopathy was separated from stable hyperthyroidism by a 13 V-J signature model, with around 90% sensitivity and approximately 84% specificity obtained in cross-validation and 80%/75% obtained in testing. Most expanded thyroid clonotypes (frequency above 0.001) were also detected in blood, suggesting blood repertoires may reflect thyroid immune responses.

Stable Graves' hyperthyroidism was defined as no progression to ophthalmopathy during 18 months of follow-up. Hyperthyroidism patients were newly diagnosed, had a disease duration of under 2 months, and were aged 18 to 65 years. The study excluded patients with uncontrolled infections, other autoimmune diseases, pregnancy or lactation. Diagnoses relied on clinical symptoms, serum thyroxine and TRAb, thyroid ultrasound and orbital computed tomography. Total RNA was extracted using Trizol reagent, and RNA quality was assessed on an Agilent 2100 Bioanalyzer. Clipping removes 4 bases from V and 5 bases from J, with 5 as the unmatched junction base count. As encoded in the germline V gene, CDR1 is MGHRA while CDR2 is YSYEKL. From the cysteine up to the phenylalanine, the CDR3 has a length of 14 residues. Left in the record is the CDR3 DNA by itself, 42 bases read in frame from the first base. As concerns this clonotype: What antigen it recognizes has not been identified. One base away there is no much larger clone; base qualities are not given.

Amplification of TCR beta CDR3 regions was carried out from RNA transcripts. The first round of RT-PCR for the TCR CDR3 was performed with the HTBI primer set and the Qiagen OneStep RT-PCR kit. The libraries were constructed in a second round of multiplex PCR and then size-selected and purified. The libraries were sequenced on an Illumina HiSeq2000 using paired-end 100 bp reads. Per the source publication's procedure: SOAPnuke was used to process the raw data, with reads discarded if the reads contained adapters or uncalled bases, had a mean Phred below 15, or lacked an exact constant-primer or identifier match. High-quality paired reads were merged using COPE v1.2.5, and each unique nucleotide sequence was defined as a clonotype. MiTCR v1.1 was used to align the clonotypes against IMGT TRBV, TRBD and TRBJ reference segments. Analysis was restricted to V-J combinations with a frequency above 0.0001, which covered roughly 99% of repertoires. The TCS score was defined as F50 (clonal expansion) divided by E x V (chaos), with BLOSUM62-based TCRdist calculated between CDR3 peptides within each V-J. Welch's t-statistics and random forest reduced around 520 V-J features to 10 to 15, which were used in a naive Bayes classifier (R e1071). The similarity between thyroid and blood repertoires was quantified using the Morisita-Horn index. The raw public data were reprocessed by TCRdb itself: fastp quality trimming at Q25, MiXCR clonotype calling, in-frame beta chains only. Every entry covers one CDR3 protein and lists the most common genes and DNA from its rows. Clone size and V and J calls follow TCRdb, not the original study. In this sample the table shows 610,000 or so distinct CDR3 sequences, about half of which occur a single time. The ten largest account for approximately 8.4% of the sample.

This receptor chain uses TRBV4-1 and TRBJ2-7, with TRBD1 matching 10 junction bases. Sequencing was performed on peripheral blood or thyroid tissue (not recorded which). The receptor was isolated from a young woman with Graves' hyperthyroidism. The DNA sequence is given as TGCGCCAGCAGCCTGACAGGGGGCAGCGACGAGCAGTACTTC. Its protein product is CASSLTGGSDEQYF.